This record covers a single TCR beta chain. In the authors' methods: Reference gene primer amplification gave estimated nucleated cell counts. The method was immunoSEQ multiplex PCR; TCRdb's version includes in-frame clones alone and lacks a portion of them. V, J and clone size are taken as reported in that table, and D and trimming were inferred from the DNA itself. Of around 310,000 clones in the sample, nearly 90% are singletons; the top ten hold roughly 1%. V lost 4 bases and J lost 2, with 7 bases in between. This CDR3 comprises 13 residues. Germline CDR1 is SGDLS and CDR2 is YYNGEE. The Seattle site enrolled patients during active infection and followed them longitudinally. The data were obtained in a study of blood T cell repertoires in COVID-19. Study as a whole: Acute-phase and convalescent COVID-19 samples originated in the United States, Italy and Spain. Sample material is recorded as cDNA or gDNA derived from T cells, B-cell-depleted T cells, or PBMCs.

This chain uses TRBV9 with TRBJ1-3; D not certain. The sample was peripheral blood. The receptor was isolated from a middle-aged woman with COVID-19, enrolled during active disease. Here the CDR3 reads CASSTITGNTIYF. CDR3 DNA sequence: TGTGCCAGCAGCACAATCACTGGAAACACCATATATTTT. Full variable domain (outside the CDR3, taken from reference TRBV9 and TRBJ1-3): DSGVTQTPKHLITATGQRVTLRCSPRSGDLSVYWYQQSLDQGLQFLIQYYNGEERAKGNILERFSAQQFPDLHSELNLSSLELGDSALYFCASSTITGNTIYFGEGSWLTVV.